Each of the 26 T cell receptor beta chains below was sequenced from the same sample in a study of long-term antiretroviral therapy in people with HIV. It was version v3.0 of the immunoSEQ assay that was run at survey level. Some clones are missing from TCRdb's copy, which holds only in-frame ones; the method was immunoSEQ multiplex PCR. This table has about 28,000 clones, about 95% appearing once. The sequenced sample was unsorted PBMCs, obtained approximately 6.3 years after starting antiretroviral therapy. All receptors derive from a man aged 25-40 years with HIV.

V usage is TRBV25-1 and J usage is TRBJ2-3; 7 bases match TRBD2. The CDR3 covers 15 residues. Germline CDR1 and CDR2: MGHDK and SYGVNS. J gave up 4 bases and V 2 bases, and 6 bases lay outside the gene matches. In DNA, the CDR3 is TGTGCCAGCAGTGAAGGGGGGGTTCCCCCAGATACGCAGTATTTT. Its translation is CASSEGGVPPDTQYF. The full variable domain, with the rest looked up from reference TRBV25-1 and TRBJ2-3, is EADIYQTPRYLVIGTGKKITLECSQTMGHDKMYWYQQDPGMELHLIHYSYGVNSTEKGDLSSESTVSRIRTEHFPLTLESARPSHTSQYLCASSEGGVPPDTQYFGPGTRLTVL.

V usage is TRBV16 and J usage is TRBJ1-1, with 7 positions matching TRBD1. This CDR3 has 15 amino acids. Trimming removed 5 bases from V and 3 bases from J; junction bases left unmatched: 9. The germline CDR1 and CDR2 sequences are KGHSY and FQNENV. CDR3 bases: TGTGCCAGCAGCTGGGGACAGCCGGGGTACACTGAAGCTTTCTTT. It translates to CASSWGQPGYTEAFF.

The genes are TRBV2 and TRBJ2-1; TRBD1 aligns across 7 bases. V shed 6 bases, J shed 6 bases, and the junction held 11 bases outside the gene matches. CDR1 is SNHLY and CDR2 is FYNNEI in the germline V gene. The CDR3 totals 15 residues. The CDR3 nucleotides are TGTGCCAGCAGAAAAGGGACAGACCTCGCCAATGAGCAGTTCTTC. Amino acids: CASRKGTDLANEQFF.

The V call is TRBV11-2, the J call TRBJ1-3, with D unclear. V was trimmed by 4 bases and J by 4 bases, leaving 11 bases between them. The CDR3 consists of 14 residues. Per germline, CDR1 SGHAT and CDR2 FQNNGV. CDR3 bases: TGTGCCAGCAGCTCAGGACTGGTCGGAAACACCATATATTTT. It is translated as CASSSGLVGNTIYF.

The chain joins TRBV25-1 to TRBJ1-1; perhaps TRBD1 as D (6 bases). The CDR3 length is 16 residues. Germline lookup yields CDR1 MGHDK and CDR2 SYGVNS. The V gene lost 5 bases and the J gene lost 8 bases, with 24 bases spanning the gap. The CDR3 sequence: CASSSTKMLWTEEAFF. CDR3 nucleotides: TGTGCCAGCAGTTCGACAAAAATGCTCTGGACAGAAGAAGCTTTCTTT.

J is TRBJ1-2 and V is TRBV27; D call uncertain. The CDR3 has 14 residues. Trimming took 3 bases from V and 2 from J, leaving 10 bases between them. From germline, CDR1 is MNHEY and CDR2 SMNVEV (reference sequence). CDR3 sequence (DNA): TGTGCCAGCAGTTTTGGCCTGCCGAACTATGGCTACACCTTC. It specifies CASSFGLPNYGYTF.

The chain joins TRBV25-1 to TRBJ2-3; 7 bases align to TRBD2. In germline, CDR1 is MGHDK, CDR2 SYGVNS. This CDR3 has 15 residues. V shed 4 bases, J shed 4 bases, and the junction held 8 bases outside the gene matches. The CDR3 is CASSGWAGASDTQYF. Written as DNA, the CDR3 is TGTGCCAGCAGTGGCTGGGCGGGAGCGTCAGATACGCAGTATTTT. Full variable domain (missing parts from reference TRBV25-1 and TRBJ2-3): EADIYQTPRYLVIGTGKKITLECSQTMGHDKMYWYQQDPGMELHLIHYSYGVNSTEKGDLSSESTVSRIRTEHFPLTLESARPSHTSQYLCASSGWAGASDTQYFGPGTRLTVL.

Here the CDR3 reads CASSPTTSGPGGEQYF. CDR3 DNA sequence: TGTGCCAGCAGCCCAACGACTAGCGGTCCCGGCGGGGAGCAGTACTTC. The rearrangement joins TRBV9 to TRBJ2-7; 9 bases fit TRBD2. The CDR3 consists of 16 residues. J lost 7 bases, V lost 4 bases, and 15 bases had no gene match. The germline V gene encodes CDR1 SGDLS and CDR2 YYNGEE.

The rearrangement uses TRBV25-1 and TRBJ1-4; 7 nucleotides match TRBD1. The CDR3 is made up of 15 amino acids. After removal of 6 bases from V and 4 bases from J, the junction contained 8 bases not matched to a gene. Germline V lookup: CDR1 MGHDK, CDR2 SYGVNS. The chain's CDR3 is CASSRYRGSNEKLFF. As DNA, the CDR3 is TGTGCCAGCAGCCGTTACAGGGGTAGTAATGAAAAACTGTTTTTT.

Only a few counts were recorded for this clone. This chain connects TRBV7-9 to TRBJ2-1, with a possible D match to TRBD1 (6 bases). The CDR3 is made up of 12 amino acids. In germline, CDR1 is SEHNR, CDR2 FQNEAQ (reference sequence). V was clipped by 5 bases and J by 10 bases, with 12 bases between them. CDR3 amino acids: CASSPRQVEQFF. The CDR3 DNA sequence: TGTGCCAGCAGCCCACGACAGGTGGAGCAGTTCTTC.

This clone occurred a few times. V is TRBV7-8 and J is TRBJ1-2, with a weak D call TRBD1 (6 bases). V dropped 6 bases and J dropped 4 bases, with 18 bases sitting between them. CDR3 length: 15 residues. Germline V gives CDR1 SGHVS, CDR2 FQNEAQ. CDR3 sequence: CASRPGGGHGYGYTF. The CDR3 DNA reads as TGTGCCAGCAGACCTGGGGGGGGGCACGGCTATGGCTACACCTTC.

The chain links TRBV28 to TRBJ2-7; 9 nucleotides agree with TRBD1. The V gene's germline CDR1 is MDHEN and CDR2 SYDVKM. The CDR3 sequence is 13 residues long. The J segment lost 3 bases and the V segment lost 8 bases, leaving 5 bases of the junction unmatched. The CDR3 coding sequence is TGTGCCAGCGAACCGGGACAGGGCTACGAGCAGTACTTC. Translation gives CASEPGQGYEQYF.

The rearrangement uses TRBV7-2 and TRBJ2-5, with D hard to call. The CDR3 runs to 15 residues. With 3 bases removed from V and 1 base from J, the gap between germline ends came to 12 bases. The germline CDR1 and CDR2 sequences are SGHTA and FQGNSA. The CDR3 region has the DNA TGTGCCAGCAGCTTGATCTGGGCGGTCCAAGAGACCCAGTACTTC. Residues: CASSLIWAVQETQYF.

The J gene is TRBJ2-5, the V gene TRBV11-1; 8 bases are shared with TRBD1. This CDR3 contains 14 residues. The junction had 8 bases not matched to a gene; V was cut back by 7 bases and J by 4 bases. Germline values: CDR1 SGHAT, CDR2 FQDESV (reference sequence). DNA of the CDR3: TGTGCCAGCAACCCCAGGGGGCGCGGAGAGACCCAGTACTTC. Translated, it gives CASNPRGRGETQYF.

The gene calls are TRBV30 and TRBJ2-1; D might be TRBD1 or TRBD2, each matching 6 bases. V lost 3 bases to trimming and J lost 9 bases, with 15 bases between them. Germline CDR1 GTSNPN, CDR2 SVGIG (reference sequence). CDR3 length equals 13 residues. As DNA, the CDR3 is TGTGCCTGGAGCGCCTCTGGGGGGCCTGAGCAGTTCTTC. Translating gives CAWSASGGPEQFF.

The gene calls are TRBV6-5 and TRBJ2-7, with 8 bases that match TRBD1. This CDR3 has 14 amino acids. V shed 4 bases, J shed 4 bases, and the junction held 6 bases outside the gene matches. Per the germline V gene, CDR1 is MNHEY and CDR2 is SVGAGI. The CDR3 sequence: CASSFRDRSYEQYF. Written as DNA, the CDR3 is TGTGCCAGCAGTTTTCGGGACAGGTCTTACGAGCAGTACTTC.

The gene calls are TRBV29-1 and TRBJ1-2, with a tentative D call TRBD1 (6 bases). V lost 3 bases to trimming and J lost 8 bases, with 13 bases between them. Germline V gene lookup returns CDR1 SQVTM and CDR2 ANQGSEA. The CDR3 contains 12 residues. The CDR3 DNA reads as TGCAGCGTTGACCGGTCGGGGGGCGGCTACACCTTC. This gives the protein CSVDRSGGGYTF.

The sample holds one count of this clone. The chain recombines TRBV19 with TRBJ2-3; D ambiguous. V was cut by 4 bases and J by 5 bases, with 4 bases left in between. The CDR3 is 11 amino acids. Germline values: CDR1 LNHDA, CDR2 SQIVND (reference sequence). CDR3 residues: CASSSVDTQYF. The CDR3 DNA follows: TGTGCCAGTAGTAGTGTAGATACGCAGTATTTT.

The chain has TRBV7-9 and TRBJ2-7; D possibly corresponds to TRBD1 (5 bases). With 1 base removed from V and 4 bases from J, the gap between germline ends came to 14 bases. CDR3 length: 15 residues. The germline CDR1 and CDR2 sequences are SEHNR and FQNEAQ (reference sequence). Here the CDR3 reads CASSLVGLGEYEQYF. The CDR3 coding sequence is TGTGCCAGCAGCTTAGTTGGGCTAGGGGAATACGAGCAGTACTTC.

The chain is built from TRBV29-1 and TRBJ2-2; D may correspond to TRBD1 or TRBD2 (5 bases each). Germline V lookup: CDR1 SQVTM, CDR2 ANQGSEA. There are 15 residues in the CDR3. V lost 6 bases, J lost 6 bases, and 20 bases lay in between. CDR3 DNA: TGCAGCGTCGTGCTTTATGGGGGTCAGGCCGGGGAGCTGTTTTTT. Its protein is CSVVLYGGQAGELFF.

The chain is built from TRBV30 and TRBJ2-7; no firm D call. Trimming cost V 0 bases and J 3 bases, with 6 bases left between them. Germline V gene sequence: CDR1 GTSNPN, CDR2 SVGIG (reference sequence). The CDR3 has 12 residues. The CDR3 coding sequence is TGTGCCTGGAGTGTACGGAGCTACGAGCAGTACTTC. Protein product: CAWSVRSYEQYF.

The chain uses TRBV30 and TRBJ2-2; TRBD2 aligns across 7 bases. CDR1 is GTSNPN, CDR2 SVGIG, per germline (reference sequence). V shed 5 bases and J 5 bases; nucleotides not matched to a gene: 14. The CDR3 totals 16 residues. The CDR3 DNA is TGTGCCTGGGCTCCCTTCGTGGGAGGGCAAACCGGGGAGCTGTTTTTT. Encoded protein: CAWAPFVGGQTGELFF.

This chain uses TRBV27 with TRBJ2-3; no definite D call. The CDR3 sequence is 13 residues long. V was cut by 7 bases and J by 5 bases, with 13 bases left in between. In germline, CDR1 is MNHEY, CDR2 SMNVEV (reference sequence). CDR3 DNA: TGTGCCAGCAACTCCCTCGTCGGAGATACGCAGTATTTT. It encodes CASNSLVGDTQYF.

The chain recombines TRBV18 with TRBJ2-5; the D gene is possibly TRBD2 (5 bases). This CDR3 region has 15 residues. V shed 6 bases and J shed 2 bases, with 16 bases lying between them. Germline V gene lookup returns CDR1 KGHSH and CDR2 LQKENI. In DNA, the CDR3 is TGTGCCAGCTCTTCCCCGGGAACAGCACAAGAGACCCAGTACTTC. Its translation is CASSSPGTAQETQYF.

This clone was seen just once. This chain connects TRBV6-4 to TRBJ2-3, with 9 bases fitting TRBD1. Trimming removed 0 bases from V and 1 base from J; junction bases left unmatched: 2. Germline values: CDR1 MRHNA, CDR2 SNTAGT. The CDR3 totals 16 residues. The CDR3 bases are TGTGCCAGCAGTGACTCGACAGGGGGAGGCACAGATACGCAGTATTTT. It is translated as CASSDSTGGGTDTQYF.

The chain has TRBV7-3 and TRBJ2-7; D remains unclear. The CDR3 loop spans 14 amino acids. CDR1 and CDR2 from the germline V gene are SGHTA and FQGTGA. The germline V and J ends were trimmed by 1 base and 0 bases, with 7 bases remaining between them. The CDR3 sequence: CASSLMRSSYEQYF. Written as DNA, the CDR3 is TGTGCCAGCAGCTTAATGCGGAGCTCCTACGAGCAGTACTTC.